This T cell receptor (beta chain) came from a study of blood T cell repertoires in COVID-19. Study-wide background: In each case, the material was cDNA or gDNA derived from T cells, B-cell-depleted T cells, or PBMCs.

TCRdb's table, derived via immunoSEQ multiplex PCR, lists solely in-frame clones and lacks some. The data contain some 200,000 clones, approximately 83% of them singletons. The source material was PBMCs or T cells enriched from blood (not recorded which). The clonotype originates from a man aged 35-49 years who had recovered from COVID-19.

DNA of the CDR3: TGTGCCAGCAGTATGACTAGCGGGTCGGAGACCCAGTACTTC. It specifies CASSMTSGSETQYF. The V call is TRBV6-5, the J call TRBJ2-5; 10 bases fit TRBD2. V gave up 5 bases and J gave up 5 bases; unmatched junction bases: 5. Germline V gene sequence: CDR1 MNHEY, CDR2 SVGAGI. The length of the CDR3 is 14 residues.